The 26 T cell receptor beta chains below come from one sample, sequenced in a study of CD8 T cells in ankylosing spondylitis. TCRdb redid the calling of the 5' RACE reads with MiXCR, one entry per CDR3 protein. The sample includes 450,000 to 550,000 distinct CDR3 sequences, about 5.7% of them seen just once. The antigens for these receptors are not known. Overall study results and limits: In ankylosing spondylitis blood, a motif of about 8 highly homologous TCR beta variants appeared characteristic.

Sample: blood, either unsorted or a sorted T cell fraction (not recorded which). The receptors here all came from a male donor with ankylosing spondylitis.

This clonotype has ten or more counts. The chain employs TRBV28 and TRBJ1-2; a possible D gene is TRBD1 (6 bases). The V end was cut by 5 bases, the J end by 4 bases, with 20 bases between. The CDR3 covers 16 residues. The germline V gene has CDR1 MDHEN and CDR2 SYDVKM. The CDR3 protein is CASSTLVGGGGYGYTF. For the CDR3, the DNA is TGTGCCAGCAGTACTCTAGTAGGGGGAGGCGGCTATGGCTACACCTTC.

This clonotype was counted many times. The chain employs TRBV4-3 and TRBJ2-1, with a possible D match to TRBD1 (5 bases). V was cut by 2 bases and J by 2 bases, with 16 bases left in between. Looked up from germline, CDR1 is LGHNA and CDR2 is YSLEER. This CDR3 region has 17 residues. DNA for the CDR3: TGCGCCAGCAGCCAAAAGGCGCAGGGTGGACCCTACAATGAGCAGTTCTTC. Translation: CASSQKAQGGPYNEQFF.

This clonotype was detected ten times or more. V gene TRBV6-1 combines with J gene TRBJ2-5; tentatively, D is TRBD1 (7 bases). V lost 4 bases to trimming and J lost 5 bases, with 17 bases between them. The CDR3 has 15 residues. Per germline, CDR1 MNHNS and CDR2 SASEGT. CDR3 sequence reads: CASSGRPRGDETQYF. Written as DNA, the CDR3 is TGTGCCAGCAGTGGGAGGCCCAGGGGGGACGAGACCCAGTACTTC.

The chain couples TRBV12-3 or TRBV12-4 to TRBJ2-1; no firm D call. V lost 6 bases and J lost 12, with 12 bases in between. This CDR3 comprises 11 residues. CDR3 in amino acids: CASSPSKSQFF. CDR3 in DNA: TGTGCCAGCAGCCCAAGTAAATCGCAGTTCTTC.

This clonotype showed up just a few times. CDR3 sequence reads: CASSAPSQRNTQYF. The DNA of the CDR3 is TGTGCCAGCAGCGCTCCTTCACAGCGGAATACGCAGTATTTT. This chain links TRBV11-3 with TRBJ2-3; perhaps TRBD2 as D (5 bases). V was clipped by 5 bases and J by 7 bases, with 16 bases between them. The germline gives CDR1 SGHNT, CDR2 YENEEA. The CDR3 runs to 14 residues.

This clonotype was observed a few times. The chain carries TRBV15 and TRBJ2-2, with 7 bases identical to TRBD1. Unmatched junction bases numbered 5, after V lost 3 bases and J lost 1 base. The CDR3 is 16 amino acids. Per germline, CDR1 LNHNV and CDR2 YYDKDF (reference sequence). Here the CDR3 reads CATSRGTVGNTGELFF. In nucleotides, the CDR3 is TGTGCCACCAGCAGGGGGACAGTGGGGAACACCGGGGAGCTGTTTTTT.

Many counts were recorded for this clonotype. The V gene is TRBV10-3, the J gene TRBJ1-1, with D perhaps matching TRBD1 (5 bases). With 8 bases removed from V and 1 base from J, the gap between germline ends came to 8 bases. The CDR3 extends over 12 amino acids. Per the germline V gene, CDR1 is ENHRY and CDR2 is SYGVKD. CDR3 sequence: CAIRGGNTEAFF. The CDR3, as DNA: TGTGCCATCCGCGGGGGGAACACTGAAGCTTTCTTT.

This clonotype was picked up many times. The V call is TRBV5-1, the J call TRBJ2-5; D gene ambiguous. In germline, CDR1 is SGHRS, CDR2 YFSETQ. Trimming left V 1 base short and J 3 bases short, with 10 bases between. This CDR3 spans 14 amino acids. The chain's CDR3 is CASSLFGLEETQYF. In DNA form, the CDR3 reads TGCGCCAGCAGCTTGTTTGGTCTGGAAGAGACCCAGTACTTC.

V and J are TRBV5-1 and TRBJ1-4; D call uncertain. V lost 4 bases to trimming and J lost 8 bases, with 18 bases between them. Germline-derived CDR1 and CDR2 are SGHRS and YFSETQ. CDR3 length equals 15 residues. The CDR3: CASSQPAPRSEKLFF. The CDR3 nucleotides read TGCGCCAGCAGCCAACCGGCCCCTCGAAGCGAAAAACTGTTTTTT.

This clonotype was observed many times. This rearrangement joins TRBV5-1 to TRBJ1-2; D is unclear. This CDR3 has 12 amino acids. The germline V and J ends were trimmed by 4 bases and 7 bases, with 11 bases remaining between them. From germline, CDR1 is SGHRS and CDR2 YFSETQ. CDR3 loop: CASSLDSGGYTF. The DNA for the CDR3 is TGCGCCAGCAGCCTCGATTCGGGTGGCTACACCTTC. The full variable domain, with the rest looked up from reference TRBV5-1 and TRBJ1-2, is KAGVTQTPRYLIKTRGQQVTLSCSPISGHRSVSWYQQTPGQGLQFLFEYFSETQRNKGNFPGRFSGRQFSNSRSEMNVSTLELGDSALYLCASSLDSGGYTFGSGTRLTVV.

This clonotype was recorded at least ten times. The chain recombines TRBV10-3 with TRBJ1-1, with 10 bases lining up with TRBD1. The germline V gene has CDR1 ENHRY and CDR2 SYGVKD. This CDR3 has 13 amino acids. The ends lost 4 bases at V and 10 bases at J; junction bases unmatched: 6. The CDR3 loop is CAISGQGAGVAFF. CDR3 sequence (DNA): TGTGCCATCAGTGGACAGGGGGCGGGGGTAGCTTTCTTT.

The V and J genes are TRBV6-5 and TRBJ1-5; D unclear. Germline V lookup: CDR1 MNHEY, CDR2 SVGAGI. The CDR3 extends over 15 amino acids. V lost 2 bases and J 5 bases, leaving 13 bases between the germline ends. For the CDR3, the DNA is TGTGCCAGCAGTTACCGAACTCTGGTAGATCAGCCCCAGCATTTT. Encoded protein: CASSYRTLVDQPQHF.

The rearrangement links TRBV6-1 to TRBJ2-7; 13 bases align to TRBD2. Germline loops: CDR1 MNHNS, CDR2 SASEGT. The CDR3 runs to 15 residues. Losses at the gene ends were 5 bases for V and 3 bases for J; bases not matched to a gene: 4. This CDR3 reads CASSRTSGSHYEQYF. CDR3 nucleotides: TGTGCCAGCAGTAGGACTAGCGGGAGTCACTACGAGCAGTACTTC.

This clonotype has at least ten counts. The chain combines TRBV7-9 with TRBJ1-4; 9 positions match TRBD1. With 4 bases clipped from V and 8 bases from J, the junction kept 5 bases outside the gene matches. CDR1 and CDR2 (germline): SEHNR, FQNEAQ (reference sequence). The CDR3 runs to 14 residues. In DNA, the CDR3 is TGTGCCAGCAGCTCCAGGGACAGGGAAGAAAAACTGTTTTTT. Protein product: CASSSRDREEKLFF.

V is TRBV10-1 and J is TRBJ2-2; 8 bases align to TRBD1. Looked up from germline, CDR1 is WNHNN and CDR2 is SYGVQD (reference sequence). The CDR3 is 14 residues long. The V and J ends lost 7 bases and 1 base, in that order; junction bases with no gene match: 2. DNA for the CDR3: TGCGCCAGCAAGGACAGGGTGAACACCGGGGAGCTGTTTTTT. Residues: CASKDRVNTGELFF.

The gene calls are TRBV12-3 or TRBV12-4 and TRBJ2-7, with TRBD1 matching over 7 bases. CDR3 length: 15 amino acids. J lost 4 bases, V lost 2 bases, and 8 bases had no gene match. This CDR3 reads CASSLTGARLYEQYF. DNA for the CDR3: TGTGCCAGCAGTTTAACAGGGGCTCGATTATACGAGCAGTACTTC.

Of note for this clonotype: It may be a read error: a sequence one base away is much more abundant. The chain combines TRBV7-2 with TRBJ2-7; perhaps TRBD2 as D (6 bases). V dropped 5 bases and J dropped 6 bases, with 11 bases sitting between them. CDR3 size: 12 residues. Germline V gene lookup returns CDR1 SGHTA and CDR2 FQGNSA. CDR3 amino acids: CASSPTRGEQYF. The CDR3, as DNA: TGTGCCAGCAGCCCCACGCGGGGCGAGCAGTACTTC.

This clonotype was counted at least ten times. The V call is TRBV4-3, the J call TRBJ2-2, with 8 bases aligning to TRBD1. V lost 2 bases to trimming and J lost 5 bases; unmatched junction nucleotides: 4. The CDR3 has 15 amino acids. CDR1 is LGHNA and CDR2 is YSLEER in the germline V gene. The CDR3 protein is CASSQTDRVTGELFF. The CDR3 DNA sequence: TGCGCCAGCAGCCAAACGGACAGGGTTACCGGGGAGCTGTTTTTT.

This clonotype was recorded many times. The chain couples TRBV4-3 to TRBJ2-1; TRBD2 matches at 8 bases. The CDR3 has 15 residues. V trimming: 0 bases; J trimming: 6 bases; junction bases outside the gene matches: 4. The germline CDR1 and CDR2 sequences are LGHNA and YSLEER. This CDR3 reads CASSQDREGGNEQFF. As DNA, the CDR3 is TGCGCCAGCAGCCAAGATCGGGAGGGCGGCAATGAGCAGTTCTTC.

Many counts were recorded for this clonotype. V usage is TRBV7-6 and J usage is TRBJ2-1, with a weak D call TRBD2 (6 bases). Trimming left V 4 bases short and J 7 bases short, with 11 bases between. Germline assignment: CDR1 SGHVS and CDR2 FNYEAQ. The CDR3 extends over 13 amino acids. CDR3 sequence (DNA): TGTGCCAGCAGCTATGGGGGAGGAAATGAGCAGTTCTTC. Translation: CASSYGGGNEQFF.

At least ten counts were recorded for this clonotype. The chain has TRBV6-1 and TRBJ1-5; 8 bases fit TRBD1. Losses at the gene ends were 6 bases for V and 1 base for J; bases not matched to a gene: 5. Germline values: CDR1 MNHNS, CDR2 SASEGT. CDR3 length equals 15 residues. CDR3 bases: TGTGCCAGCAGCAGGACAGGGAACAGCAATCAGCCCCAGCATTTT. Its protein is CASSRTGNSNQPQHF.

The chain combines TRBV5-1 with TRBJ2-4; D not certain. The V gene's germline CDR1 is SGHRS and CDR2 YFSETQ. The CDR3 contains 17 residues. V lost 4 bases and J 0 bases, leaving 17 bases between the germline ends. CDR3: CASSPEVLVAAKNIQYF. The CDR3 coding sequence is TGCGCCAGCAGCCCCGAGGTTCTAGTGGCAGCCAAAAACATTCAGTACTTC. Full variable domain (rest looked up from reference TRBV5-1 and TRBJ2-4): KAGVTQTPRYLIKTRGQQVTLSCSPISGHRSVSWYQQTPGQGLQFLFEYFSETQRNKGNFPGRFSGRQFSNSRSEMNVSTLELGDSALYLCASSPEVLVAAKNIQYFGAGTRLSVL.

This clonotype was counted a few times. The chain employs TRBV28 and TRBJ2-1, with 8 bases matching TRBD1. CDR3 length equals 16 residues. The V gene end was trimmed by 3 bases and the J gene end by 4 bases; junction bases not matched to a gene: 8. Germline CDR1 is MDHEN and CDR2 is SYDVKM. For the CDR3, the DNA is TGTGCCAGCAGTTTCCCCGACAGGGGATTTTACAATGAGCAGTTCTTC. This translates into CASSFPDRGFYNEQFF.

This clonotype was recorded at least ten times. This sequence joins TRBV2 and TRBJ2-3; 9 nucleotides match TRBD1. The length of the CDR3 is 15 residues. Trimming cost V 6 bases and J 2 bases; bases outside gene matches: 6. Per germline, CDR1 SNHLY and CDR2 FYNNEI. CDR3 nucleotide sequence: TGTGCCAGCAGCTGGGGACAGGGCTACACAGATACGCAGTATTTT. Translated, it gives CASSWGQGYTDTQYF.

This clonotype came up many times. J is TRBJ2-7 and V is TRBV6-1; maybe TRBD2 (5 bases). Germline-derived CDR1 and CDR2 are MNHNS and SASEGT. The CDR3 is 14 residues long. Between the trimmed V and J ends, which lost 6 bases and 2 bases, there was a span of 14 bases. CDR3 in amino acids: CASRKSGPTYEQYF. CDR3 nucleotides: TGTGCCAGCAGAAAAAGCGGTCCGACCTACGAGCAGTACTTC.

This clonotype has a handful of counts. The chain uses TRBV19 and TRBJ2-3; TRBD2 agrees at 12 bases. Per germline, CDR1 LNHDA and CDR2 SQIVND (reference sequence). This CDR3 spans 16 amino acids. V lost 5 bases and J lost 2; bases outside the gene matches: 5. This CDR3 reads CASSSGLAGPTDTQYF. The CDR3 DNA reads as TGTGCCAGTAGTTCCGGACTAGCGGGGCCCACAGATACGCAGTATTTT.